This T cell receptor (beta chain) was recovered during a study of blood T cell repertoires in COVID-19. About the research overall: Acute and convalescent COVID-19 samples came from the United States, Italy and Spain. PBMCs, B-cell-depleted T cells, or T cells were the source of the cDNA or gDNA that made up the material.

In Seattle, patients joined the study during active infection and were tracked longitudinally. The authors' processing: Reference gene primers were amplified, and this amplification served to estimate nucleated cell counts. Sequencing used immunoSEQ multiplex PCR; TCRdb keeps in-frame clones, though not all of them. V, J and clone size were drawn from that table, and D and trimming were deduced from the DNA. The table lists fewer than 300,000 clones, roughly nine tenths of them singletons. Germline V lookup: CDR1 SGDLS, CDR2 YYNGEE. The CDR3 extends over 16 amino acids. V was clipped by 0 bases and J by 4 bases; unmatched bases: 9.

The specimen was peripheral blood. J is TRBJ2-7 and V is TRBV9; TRBD2 matches at 8 bases. This clonotype originated in a woman aged 25 to 39 with COVID-19, enrolled during active disease. The CDR3 here is CASSVAEREKPYEQYF. CDR3 bases: TGTGCCAGCAGCGTAGCTGAGCGGGAGAAGCCTTACGAGCAGTACTTC.